One and the same sample provided the 3 T cell receptor beta chains below, sequenced in a study of T-cell memory formation after mild COVID-19. TCRdb fed the 5' RACE reads into MiXCR, producing one record per CDR3 protein. The sample has some 600,000 distinct CDR3 sequences; approximately 15% are singletons. The sample comprised PBMCs or a T cell subset sorted from them (not recorded which). The receptors shown here come from an adult woman who had mild COVID-19 (a few samples of this study predate the infection). Cell type and time point are not known.

This rearrangement joins TRBV20-1 to TRBJ1-6; D is unresolved. V was shortened by 5 bases and J by 15 bases, with 14 bases between the two germline ends. The V gene's germline CDR1 is DFQATT and CDR2 SNEGSKA (reference sequence). The CDR3 covers 11 residues. The CDR3 DNA sequence: TGCAGTGCTCAGGTCGGGGTACACCTCCACTTT. It yields the protein CSAQVGVHLHF.

The DNA of the CDR3 is TGTGCCAGCAGCCAATGGAGACGCGGCATCCGGGAAAAACTGTTTTTT. This sequence encodes CASSQWRRGIREKLFF. The gene calls are TRBV3-1 and TRBJ1-4; D remains unclear. The CDR3 loop spans 16 amino acids. Germline V lookup: CDR1 LGHDT, CDR2 YNNKEL (reference sequence). The V end lost 2 bases, the J end lost 8 bases, and 18 bases lay between the germline ends.

This clonotype was seen a handful of times. The rearrangement uses TRBV7-9 and TRBJ1-5; TRBD1 matches 9 bases. V shed 8 bases and J 6 bases; nucleotides not matched to a gene: 8. The CDR3 extends over 14 amino acids. Germline CDR1 reads SEHNR; CDR2 reads FQNEAQ (reference sequence). The CDR3 reads CASGPAGQGQPQHF. The CDR3 DNA sequence: TGTGCCAGCGGCCCGGCGGGACAGGGTCAGCCCCAGCATTTT. The full variable domain, its missing parts supplied by reference TRBV7-9 and TRBJ1-5, is DTGVSQNPRHKITKRGQNVTFRCDPISEHNRLYWYRQTLGQGPEFLTYFQNEAQLEKSRLLSDRFSAERPKGSFSTLEIQRTEQGDSAMYLCASGPAGQGQPQHFGDGTRLSIL.